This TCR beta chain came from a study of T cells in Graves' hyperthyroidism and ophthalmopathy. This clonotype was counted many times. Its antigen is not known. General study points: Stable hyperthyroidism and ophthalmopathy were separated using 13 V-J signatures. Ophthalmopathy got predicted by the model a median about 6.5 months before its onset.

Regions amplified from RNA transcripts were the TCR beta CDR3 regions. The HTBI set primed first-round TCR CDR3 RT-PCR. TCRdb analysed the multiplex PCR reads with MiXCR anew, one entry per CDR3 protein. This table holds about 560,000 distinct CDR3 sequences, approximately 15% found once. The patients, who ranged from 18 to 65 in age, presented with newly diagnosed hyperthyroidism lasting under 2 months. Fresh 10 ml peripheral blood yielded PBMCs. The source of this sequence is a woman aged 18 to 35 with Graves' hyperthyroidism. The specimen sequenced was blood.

CDR3 sequence: CASSITAYEQYF. CDR3 DNA: TGTGCCAGCAGTATTACAGCCTACGAGCAGTACTTC. V is TRBV12-3 or TRBV12-4 and J is TRBJ2-7; D is unresolved. The CDR3 covers 12 residues. Trimming cost V 5 bases and J 2 bases, with 7 bases left between them.